What follows are 25 T cell receptor beta chains derived from one specimen sequenced in a study of CD8 T cells in Susac syndrome. Random-hexamer reverse transcription was applied to roughly 0.5 to 1 ug RNA. TCRdb re-called the immunoSEQ multiplex PCR reads through MiXCR, storing one row per CDR3 protein. The table shows roughly 80,000 distinct CDR3 sequences, with approximately 95% occurring only once. Specimen: CD8+ T cells from PBMCs. These receptors were collected from a human donor with Susac syndrome.

This clonotype was recorded a few times. J is TRBJ2-5 and V is TRBV29-1; D is possibly TRBD1 (6 bases). Germline V lookup: CDR1 SQVTM, CDR2 ANQGSEA. The length of the CDR3 is 13 residues. V gave up 3 bases and J gave up 3 bases, with 11 bases separating them. The CDR3 region is CSVDKAGEETQYF. CDR3 coding DNA: TGCAGCGTTGATAAGGCAGGGGAAGAGACCCAGTACTTC.

The chain couples TRBV7-9 to TRBJ1-2, with 8 bases that match TRBD1. CDR1 SEHNR and CDR2 FQNEAQ come from the germline V gene (reference sequence). The CDR3 runs 11 residues. The V and J ends lost 5 bases and 12 bases, in that order; junction bases with no gene match: 5. The CDR3 nucleotides read TGTGCCAGCAGCGTGGACAGGGTAGACACCTTC. Its translation is CASSVDRVDTF.

The V call is TRBV11-2, the J call TRBJ2-7, with 9 bases that match TRBD2. CDR3 length: 13 amino acids. The V segment lost 7 bases and the J segment 3 bases; nucleotides outside the gene matches: 4. Germline V lookup: CDR1 SGHAT, CDR2 FQNNGV. The CDR3 nucleotides read TGTGCCAGCACCCTAGCGGGGCACTACGAGCAGTACTTC. Encoded protein: CASTLAGHYEQYF.

The CDR3 DNA sequence: TGTGCCTGGAGCCCTCTCCCGGGACAGGGAAACGAGCAGTACTTC. This sequence encodes CAWSPLPGQGNEQYF. The chain couples TRBV30 to TRBJ2-7; 9 bases agree with TRBD1. The CDR3 is 15 amino acids. Germline assignment: CDR1 GTSNPN and CDR2 SVGIG (reference sequence). The V segment lost 3 bases and the J segment 5 bases; nucleotides outside the gene matches: 11. Full variable domain (missing parts from reference TRBV30 and TRBJ2-7): SQTIHQWPATLVQPVGSPLSLECTVEGTSNPNLYWYRQAAGRGLQLLFYSVGIGQISSEVPQNLSASRPQDRQFILSSKKLLLSDSGFYLCAWSPLPGQGNEQYFGPGTRLTVT.

The V call is TRBV21-1, the J call TRBJ2-5; the table assigns TRBD2, which was not confirmed against the DNA. TRBV21-1 is described as a pseudogene. This CDR3 is 15 amino acids long. The CDR3, as DNA: TGTGCCAGCAGCAAGGGGGGACTAGCGGAAGAGACCCAGTACTTC. Translated: CASSKGGLAEETQYF.

The chain couples TRBV9 to TRBJ1-2; no firm D call. V was pared by 4 bases and J by 7 bases, with 8 bases between. CDR3 length: 11 amino acids. In germline, CDR1 is SGDLS, CDR2 YYNGEE. The CDR3 protein is CASSSRSGYTF. CDR3 bases: TGTGCCAGCAGCTCCCGTAGTGGCTACACCTTC.

J is TRBJ2-7 and V is TRBV20-1; D is perhaps TRBD1 (6 bases). Trimming removed 5 bases from V and 3 bases from J, with 17 bases in between. CDR3 length: 14 amino acids. Germline loops: CDR1 DFQATT, CDR2 SNEGSKA (reference sequence). The CDR3 bases are TGCAGTGCTGTTGACAGGAAAGCCTACTACGAGCAGTACTTC. It yields the protein CSAVDRKAYYEQYF.

This chain joins TRBV3-1 and TRBJ1-4; D remains ambiguous. The germline CDR1 and CDR2 sequences are LGHDT and YNNKEL (reference sequence). The CDR3 consists of 15 residues. The V gene lost 0 bases and the J gene lost 0 bases, with 5 bases spanning the gap. The CDR3 is CASSQDAATNEKLFF. The CDR3 DNA is TGTGCCAGCAGCCAAGACGCTGCAACTAATGAAAAACTGTTTTTT.

The chain employs TRBV27 and TRBJ2-2; D may be TRBD2 (6 bases). The CDR3 runs to 15 residues. V shed 2 bases and J shed 6 bases, with 13 bases lying between them. The germline gives CDR1 MNHEY, CDR2 SMNVEV (reference sequence). This CDR3 is CASSLRAGGAGELFF. The CDR3 coding sequence is TGTGCCAGCAGTTTACGCGCAGGAGGGGCCGGGGAGCTGTTTTTT.

V usage is TRBV12-3 or TRBV12-4 and J usage is TRBJ2-3, with a weak D call TRBD2 (5 bases). Trimming removed 8 bases from V and 0 bases from J, with 9 bases in between. The CDR3 has 13 amino acids. DNA of the CDR3: TGTGCCAGCCGGGAATCGAGCACAGATACGCAGTATTTT. Its protein is CASRESSTDTQYF.

This clonotype was detected only once. The J gene is TRBJ1-1, the V gene TRBV14, with D possibly being TRBD1 (5 bases). This CDR3 has 14 residues. The germline gives CDR1 SGHDN, CDR2 FVKESK. Trimming pared 0 bases from V and 7 bases from J, leaving 12 bases between. CDR3 nucleotide sequence: TGTGCCAGCAGCCAAGATCATTGGACATATGAAGCTTTCTTT. Translation: CASSQDHWTYEAFF.

The chain carries TRBV12-5 and TRBJ2-7; maybe TRBD2 (6 bases). Trimming cost V 1 base and J 2 bases, with 15 bases left between them. This CDR3 has 16 residues. Germline-derived CDR1 and CDR2 are LGHNT and FRNRAP. The CDR3 DNA follows: TGTGCTAGTGGTTTGGGCCCCCATGCGGGAACCTACGAGCAGTACTTC. It encodes CASGLGPHAGTYEQYF.

This chain links TRBV28 with TRBJ2-3; TRBD2 aligns across 14 bases. CDR1 and CDR2 (germline): MDHEN, SYDVKM. CDR3 length: 18 amino acids. V was pared by 2 bases and J by 2 bases, with 6 bases of the junction left unmatched. CDR3 protein: CASSLGLAGGVDTDTQYF. CDR3 coding DNA: TGTGCCAGCAGTTTAGGACTAGCGGGGGGCGTGGACACAGATACGCAGTATTTT. Filled out from reference TRBV28 and TRBJ2-3, the complete variable domain reads DVKVTQSSRYLVKRTGEKVFLECVQDMDHENMFWYRQDPGLGLRLIYFSYDVKMKEKGDIPEGYSVSREKKERFSLILESASTNQTSMYLCASSLGLAGGVDTDTQYFGPGTRLTVL.

The J gene is TRBJ2-3, the V gene TRBV9, with 7 nucleotides matching TRBD2. Trimming removed 2 bases from V and 6 bases from J; junction bases left unmatched: 3. The CDR3 length is 13 residues. CDR1 and CDR2 (germline): SGDLS, YYNGEE. This chain's CDR3 is CASSVLLADTQYF. The CDR3 DNA sequence: TGTGCCAGCAGCGTCCTACTAGCGGATACGCAGTATTTT. The whole variable domain, remainder taken from reference TRBV9 and TRBJ2-3, is DSGVTQTPKHLITATGQRVTLRCSPRSGDLSVYWYQQSLDQGLQFLIQYYNGEERAKGNILERFSAQQFPDLHSELNLSSLELGDSALYFCASSVLLADTQYFGPGTRLTVL.

CDR3 in DNA: TGTGCCAGCAGTACCCAGACAGGGAAGGTGAATGAAAAACTGTTTTTT. Protein: CASSTQTGKVNEKLFF. This rearrangement joins TRBV28 to TRBJ1-4, with TRBD1 matching 7 bases. Germline-derived CDR1 and CDR2 are MDHEN and SYDVKM. The CDR3 sequence is 16 residues long. V shed 5 bases and J 5 bases; nucleotides not matched to a gene: 11.

CDR3: CATSLAGNQPQHF. The CDR3 nucleotides are TGTGCCACCAGCCTTGCTGGCAATCAGCCCCAGCATTTT. This chain connects TRBV15 to TRBJ1-5; D is ambiguous. This CDR3 comprises 13 residues. Germline CDR1 reads LNHNV; CDR2 reads YYDKDF (reference sequence). The germline V and J ends were trimmed by 5 bases and 2 bases, with 7 bases remaining between them.

The chain has TRBV29-1 and TRBJ1-2, with 10 positions matching TRBD1. Per the germline V gene, CDR1 is SQVTM and CDR2 is ANQGSEA. Losses at the gene ends were 6 bases for V and 7 bases for J; bases not matched to a gene: 8. The CDR3 has 13 amino acids. Here the CDR3 reads CSVRGTGDSGYTF. The CDR3 nucleotides read TGCAGCGTGCGGGGGACAGGGGATTCTGGCTACACCTTC.

The V and J genes are TRBV6-5 and TRBJ1-2, with a possible D match to TRBD1 (6 bases). The CDR3 has 15 amino acids. Germline lookup yields CDR1 MNHEY and CDR2 SVGAGI. Trimming shortened V by 0 bases and J by 3 bases, and 11 bases separated the two germline ends. The CDR3 here is CASSYSMGGHYGYTF. The CDR3 nucleotides read TGTGCCAGCAGTTACTCGATGGGGGGCCACTATGGCTACACCTTC.

V and J are TRBV4-1 and TRBJ2-7; D uncertain. The germline V gene has CDR1 MGHRA and CDR2 YSYEKL. This CDR3 region has 15 residues. V gave up 1 base and J gave up 3 bases, with 13 bases separating them. The CDR3 protein is CASSQGGSSFYEQYF. In DNA, the CDR3 is TGCGCCAGCAGCCAAGGGGGTAGTTCCTTCTACGAGCAGTACTTC.

This clonotype was seen a few times. The CDR3 loop reads CASSSGQGNYEQYF. The CDR3 coding sequence is TGTGCCAGCAGCTCCGGACAGGGTAACTACGAGCAGTACTTC. The V gene is TRBV7-6, the J gene TRBJ2-7; 8 bases line up with TRBD1. CDR1 and CDR2 (germline): SGHVS, FNYEAQ. This CDR3 comprises 14 residues. The J segment lost 3 bases and the V segment lost 4 bases, leaving 5 bases of the junction unmatched.

The V call is TRBV7-3, the J call TRBJ2-5; 9 nucleotides align to TRBD2. J was trimmed by 4 bases and V by 2 bases; bases with no gene match: 5. In germline, CDR1 is SGHTA, CDR2 FQGTGA. This CDR3 has 15 residues. CDR3 amino acids: CASSLGGGAGETQYF. For the CDR3, the DNA is TGTGCCAGCAGCTTAGGCGGGGGGGCCGGAGAGACCCAGTACTTC.

Comments on this clonotype: Germline is not matched at one junction end, which may reflect a read error. This rearrangement joins TRBV5-5 to TRBJ2-1, with D hard to call. This CDR3 has 13 amino acids. Germline assignment: CDR1 SGHKS and CDR2 YYEKEE (reference sequence). CDR3 protein: CASTIVPYHEQFF. DNA for the CDR3: TGTGCCAGCACCATCGTCCCCTACCATGAGCAGTTCTTC.

The V and J genes are TRBV7-6 and TRBJ2-2, with TRBD1 as a possible D gene (5 bases). Trimming removed 2 bases from V and 2 bases from J, with 9 bases in between. The CDR3 has 15 amino acids. Germline CDR1 and CDR2: SGHVS and FNYEAQ. The CDR3 DNA reads as TGTGCCAGCAGCTTAATAAGGACAAACACCGGGGAGCTGTTTTTT. Amino acid sequence: CASSLIRTNTGELFF.

The V gene is TRBV25-1, the J gene TRBJ2-7; D not certain. The CDR3 sequence is 14 residues long. Germline CDR1 is MGHDK and CDR2 is SYGVNS. V lost 4 bases to trimming and J lost 7 bases, with 17 bases between them. CDR3 DNA sequence: TGTGCCAGCAGTGGAACAACCACCCCTAGTGAGCAGTACTTC. Translated: CASSGTTTPSEQYF.

This chain links TRBV10-3 with TRBJ2-1, with 7 bases identical to TRBD2. This CDR3 has 13 amino acids. The germline gives CDR1 ENHRY, CDR2 SYGVKD. Unmatched junction bases numbered 3, after V lost 3 bases and J lost 7 bases. This chain's CDR3 is CAISDRGGNEQFF. As DNA, the CDR3 is TGTGCCATCAGTGACCGCGGGGGAAATGAGCAGTTCTTC.